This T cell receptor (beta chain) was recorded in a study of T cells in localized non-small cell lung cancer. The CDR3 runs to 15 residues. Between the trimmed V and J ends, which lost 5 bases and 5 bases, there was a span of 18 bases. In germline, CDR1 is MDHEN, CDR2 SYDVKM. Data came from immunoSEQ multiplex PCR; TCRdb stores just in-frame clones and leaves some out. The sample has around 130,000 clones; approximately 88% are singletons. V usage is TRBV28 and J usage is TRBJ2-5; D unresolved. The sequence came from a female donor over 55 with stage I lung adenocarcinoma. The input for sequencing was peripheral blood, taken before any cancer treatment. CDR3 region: CASSDTVGLGETQYF. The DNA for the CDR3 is TGTGCCAGCAGTGACACGGTAGGGCTGGGGGAGACCCAGTACTTC.